The 6 T cell receptor beta chains below all came from one sample that was sequenced in a study of blood T cell repertoires in COVID-19. Measured with immunoSEQ multiplex PCR; TCRdb has only the in-frame clones, and not every one. The sample lists about 210,000 clones, 65% to 85% occurring once. The specimen sequenced was PBMCs or T cells enriched from blood (not recorded which). These receptors came from a man in his thirties or forties with acute COVID-19.

This clone is a singleton in its sample. The chain uses TRBV24-1 and TRBJ1-1, with D maybe TRBD1 (5 bases). CDR3 length equals 13 residues. Trimming pared 9 bases from V and 10 bases from J, leaving 20 bases between. Germline values: CDR1 KGHDR, CDR2 SFDVKD. CDR3 sequence: CATGPGEVVGAFF. CDR3 nucleotide sequence: TGTGCCACCGGCCCGGGGGAGGTTGTGGGAGCTTTCTTT.

V usage is TRBV9 and J usage is TRBJ2-5; D is undetermined. V lost 4 bases and J lost 4, with 11 bases in between. The CDR3 length is 13 residues. Per germline, CDR1 SGDLS and CDR2 YYNGEE. This chain's CDR3 is CASSSPNTETQYF. The DNA of the CDR3 is TGTGCCAGCAGCTCCCCTAATACAGAGACCCAGTACTTC.

The genes are TRBV10-3 and TRBJ1-2; 9 bases are shared with TRBD1. The junction had 2 bases not matched to a gene; V was cut back by 5 bases and J by 7 bases. The CDR3 has 12 amino acids. Per germline, CDR1 ENHRY and CDR2 SYGVKD. This CDR3 reads CAISTGGPGYTF. In DNA, the CDR3 is TGTGCCATCAGTACAGGGGGCCCTGGCTACACCTTC.

This clone was detected ten times or more. The chain employs TRBV7-3 and TRBJ2-1, with 14 bases matching TRBD2. The CDR3 spans 15 residues. Germline V gene sequence: CDR1 SGHTA, CDR2 FQGTGA. V lost 4 bases and J lost 8; bases outside the gene matches: 4. CDR3 nucleotide sequence: TGTGCCAGCAGCTCCGGACTAGCGGGGGGCTATGAGCAGTTCTTC. Translated, it gives CASSSGLAGGYEQFF.

This clone was counted a single time. The V and J genes are TRBV28 and TRBJ2-1, with TRBD1 identical over 7 bases. Trimming removed 2 bases from V and 7 bases from J; junction bases left unmatched: 8. Germline V lookup: CDR1 MDHEN, CDR2 SYDVKM. The CDR3 runs to 15 residues. CDR3 residues: CASSLGDSYVNEQFF. CDR3 coding DNA: TGTGCCAGCAGTTTAGGGGACAGCTACGTGAATGAGCAGTTCTTC.

CDR3 residues: CASRRTGGNYGYTF. In DNA, the CDR3 is TGTGCCAGCAGGAGGACAGGGGGAAACTATGGCTACACCTTC. The V and J genes are TRBV6-5 and TRBJ1-2; 10 bases match TRBD1. The J segment lost 2 bases and the V segment lost 6 bases, leaving 3 bases of the junction unmatched. Germline V CDR1 and CDR2: MNHEY, SVGAGI. This CDR3 has 14 amino acids.